This T cell receptor (beta chain) was sequenced during a study of patients and donors after allogeneic stem cell transplantation. There are 15 residues in the CDR3. V shed 2 bases and J 5 bases; nucleotides not matched to a gene: 7. CDR1 is SGHDN and CDR2 is FVKESK in the germline V gene. TCRdb re-analysed the RT-PCR reads in MiXCR, keeping a single row per CDR3 protein. The data hold 150,000 to 200,000 distinct CDR3 sequences, with approximately 30% observed a single time. The source material was blood, either unsorted or a sorted T cell fraction (not recorded which). This TCR was recovered from a human donor who was either an allogeneic HSCT recipient or a stem cell or donor lymphocyte infusion donor (not recorded which). It is not recorded whose cells these are; they may come from a transplant donor. The chain carries TRBV14 and TRBJ2-5, with 8 bases fitting TRBD1. As DNA, the CDR3 is TGTGCCAGCAGCCAACTCGGACAGGGTTGGGAGACCCAGTACTTC. As protein: CASSQLGQGWETQYF. Supplemented by reference TRBV14 and TRBJ2-5, the full variable domain reads EAGVTQFPSHSVIEKGQTVTLRCDPISGHDNLYWYRRVMGKEIKFLLHFVKESKQDESGMPNNRFLAERTGGTYSTLKVQPAELEDSGVYFCASSQLGQGWETQYFGPGTRLLVL.